This record covers a single T cell receptor (beta chain). The sample comes from a study of beta chain features in type 1 diabetes. Sequencing targeted expressed TCRB transcripts, as all isolated RNA had been reverse transcribed. The table came from immunoSEQ multiplex PCR; TCRdb's copy has only in-frame clones and leaves some out. The repertoire holds fewer than 7,500 clones, with about 69% as singletons. The source is a man between 18 and 35 years old in good health. Input material: Tregs from blood.

CDR3 nucleotide sequence: TGTGCCAGCTCACCAACAAGGACAGGCGCTCAAGAGACCCAGTACTTC. This gives the protein CASSPTRTGAQETQYF. This chain connects TRBV18 to TRBJ2-5; 7 nucleotides align to TRBD1. V trimming: 2 bases; J trimming: 2 bases; junction bases outside the gene matches: 8. The CDR3 is 16 residues long. Germline CDR1 KGHSH, CDR2 LQKENI. The full variable domain, its missing parts supplied by reference TRBV18 and TRBJ2-5, is NAGVMQNPRHLVRRRGQEARLRCSPMKGHSHVYWYRQLPEEGLKFMVYLQKENIIDESGMPKERFSAEFPKEGPSILRIQQVVRGDSAAYFCASSPTRTGAQETQYFGPGTRLLVL.